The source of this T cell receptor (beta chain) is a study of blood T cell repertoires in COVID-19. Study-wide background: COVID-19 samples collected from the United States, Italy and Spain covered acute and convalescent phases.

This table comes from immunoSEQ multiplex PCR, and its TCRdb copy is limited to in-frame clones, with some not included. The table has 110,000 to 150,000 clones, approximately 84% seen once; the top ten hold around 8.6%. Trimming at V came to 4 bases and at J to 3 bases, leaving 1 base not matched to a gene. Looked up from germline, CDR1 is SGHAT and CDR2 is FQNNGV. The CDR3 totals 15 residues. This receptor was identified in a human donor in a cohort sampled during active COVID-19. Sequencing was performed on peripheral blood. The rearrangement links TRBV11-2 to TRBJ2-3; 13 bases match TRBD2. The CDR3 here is CASSWTSGGTDTQYF. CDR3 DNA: TGTGCCAGCAGCTGGACTAGCGGGGGAACAGATACGCAGTATTTT.